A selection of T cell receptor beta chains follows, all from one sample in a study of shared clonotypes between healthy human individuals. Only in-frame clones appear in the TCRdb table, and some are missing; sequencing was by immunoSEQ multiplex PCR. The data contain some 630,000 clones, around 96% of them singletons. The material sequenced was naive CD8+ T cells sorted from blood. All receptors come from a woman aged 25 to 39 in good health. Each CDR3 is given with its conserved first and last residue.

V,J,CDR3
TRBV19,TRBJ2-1,CASSQRGSYNEQFF
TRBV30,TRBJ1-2,CAWRTGGNYGYTF
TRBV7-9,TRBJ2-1,CASSALPGTGAYNEQFF
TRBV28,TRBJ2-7,CASGWYEQYF
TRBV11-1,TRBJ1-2,CASSPGIGGYTF
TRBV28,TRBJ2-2,CASSWGGRITGELFF
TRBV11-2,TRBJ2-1,CASSLAGGAHNEQFF
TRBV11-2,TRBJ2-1,CASSLVFSGGSYNEQFF
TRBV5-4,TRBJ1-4,CASSQLGGSLEEKLFF
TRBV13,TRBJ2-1,CASSSRTSTHNEQFF
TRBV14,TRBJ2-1,CASSQRVRTEQFF
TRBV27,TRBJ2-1,CASSLSGTSGYTSGNYNEQFF
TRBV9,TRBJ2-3,CASSVEFSGSVTDTQYF
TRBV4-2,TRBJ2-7,CASSPWVGSYEQYF
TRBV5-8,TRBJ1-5,CASSRTQVGVSNQPQHF
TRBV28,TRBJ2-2,CASTGLVNTGELFF